The present T cell receptor (beta chain) was sequenced within a study of OX40 agonist ivuxolimab in advanced cancers. In terms of the full investigation: Ivuxolimab was a fully human IgG2 agonistic monoclonal antibody targeting the costimulatory receptor OX40 (CD134). Intravenous ivuxolimab was administered to patients every 2 weeks at six dose levels: 0.01, 0.1, 0.3, 1.5, 3 and 10 mg/kg. Of the 50 to 55 dose-escalation patients, hepatocellular carcinoma was present in approximately 20, melanoma in roughly 15, renal cell carcinoma in 9 and head and neck cancer in 9. A male proportion of around 80% and a mean age of approximately 62 years, ranging from about 20 to 80, were recorded for the dose-escalation cohort. Patients were allowed to have had prior anti-PD-1, anti-PD-L1 or anti-CTLA-4 therapy, and around two fifths of the dose-escalation patients had been treated with checkpoint inhibitors. Partial responses were achieved by three dose-escalation patients, of whom one had hepatocellular carcinoma and two had cutaneous melanoma. The purpose of peripheral TCRbeta sequencing was to test whether ivuxolimab changed TCR sequence diversity and led to clonal T-cell expansion. The paper reports the monotherapy dose-escalation portion (N of about 54 patients) of the phase I ivuxolimab trial.

Overall study outcomes, separate from this receptor: After ivuxolimab, more expanded clones were found on average in CD8+ T cells than in CD4+ T cells. At doses of 0.1 to 3.0 mg/kg, clonal expansion of both CD4+ and CD8+ T cells in blood was seen between baseline and week 6. Low levels of normalized T-cell clonal expansion were also seen in some patients who did not respond. Partial responders in the 0.1-3.0 mg/kg groups had among the lowest normalized peripheral clonal expansion, especially among CD8+ T cells. The antigen specificity of the clonally expanded peripheral T cells was not determined.

Turning to this clone: Its specific antigen is unknown. Base qualities were left out, and no much larger clone turns up one base away.

Patients with a history of autoimmune disease or receiving systemic immunosuppression were excluded from the trial. In every dose cohort, peripheral blood was drawn for TCR sequencing at baseline, cycle 4 day 1, and cycle 7 day 1. Samples came from an open-label, multicenter, first-in-human phase I dose-escalation trial of ivuxolimab. Adults with locally advanced or metastatic head and neck squamous cell, hepatocellular, melanoma or renal cell carcinoma were enrolled in the trial. Before TCR sequencing, CD4+ T cells and CD8+ T cells were sorted from peripheral blood as separate populations. For sequencing of the TCRbeta CDR3 region, genomic DNA was extracted from the sorted cells. The immunoSEQ Assay was used to sequence the TCRbeta CDR3 regions. In its TCRdb copy, this immuneACCESS table keeps in-frame sequences only and misses some clones. Where compared with another copy, unresolved V genes explain less than half of these, and the others have no known cause. The sample records around 70,000 clones, about four fifths of which are singletons. About 5% of the sample comes from the top ten.

The CDR3 measures 17 amino acids from cysteine to phenylalanine. Just CDR3 DNA is preserved here, 51 bases in frame from base 1. Germline trimming amounts to 2 bases on V and 4 bases on J, with 9 as the count of junction bases outside the gene matches. The germline V gene gives CDR1 as SGHRS and CDR2 as YFSETQ. The rearrangement joined TRBV5-1 to TRBJ1-4; TRBD1 fits 9 bases in the junction. Sequences were derived from CD4+ or CD8+ T cells sorted from blood, sampled in a trial of the OX40 agonist ivuxolimab. This TCR derives from an adult with an advanced solid tumor such as melanoma, head and neck, liver or kidney cancer. The CDR3 in this case is CASSFNPQGAVNEKLFF. The sequenced DNA: TGCGCCAGCAGCTTTAACCCACAGGGGGCAGTTAATGAAAAACTGTTTTTT.